This TCR beta chain is drawn from a study (dated by TCRdb to the mid-2010s). About the full investigation: Whether tumor-infiltrating Tregs in breast cancer are recruited from blood Tregs or converted in situ from other CD4+ T cell subsets was tested.

Findings and caveats that apply to the study as a whole: The TCR gene usage of tumor memory CD4+ T cells clustered together with blood and lymph node memory CD4+ cells and with lymph node naive CD4+ cells. The validation in the larger cohort was limited to a single TCR beta V-J rearrangement instead of whole repertoires. The greatest overlap of tumor-infiltrating Treg TCR alpha and beta sequences was with tumor naive CD4+ T cells, followed next by blood naive CD4+ T cells.

Its CDR3 holds 16 amino acids, cysteine through phenylalanine. Of all the DNA, just the CDR3 is kept, 48 bases in frame from base 1. Reading the germline V gene gives CDR1 SGDLS and CDR2 YYNGEE. The germline ends are 20 bases apart after V is trimmed by 4 bases and J by 5 bases. The memory CD4+ T cell population was isolated based on a CD4+CD45RO+CD25- phenotype. Tregs, naive and memory CD4+ T cells from tumor, blood and ipsilateral draining lymph nodes of a handful of breast cancer patients underwent full-length TCR alpha and beta sequencing. Tumor tissue and lymph nodes obtained from ipsilateral axillary dissection were perfused with PBS, minced and then digested with collagenase I and hyaluronidase. FACS confirmed that the sorted cell populations were more than 90% pure. Of note for this clonotype: The antigen it recognizes is unknown. The record has no base qualities; no much larger clone is one base away.

Full-length TCR variable regions were amplified by 5' RACE PCR using constant-region reverse primers, and then by semi-nested PCR using Nested Universal Primer A. The ReliaPrep RNA Cell Miniprep System was used to extract total RNA, which was then reverse transcribed into 5'RACE-ready cDNA with the SMARTer RACE 5'/3' Kit. Multiplex adaptors were used to barcode the full-length TCR alpha and beta libraries, which were then sequenced on an Illumina MiSeq. Under the source paper's analysis protocol: For each of nine subset-tissue groups, sequencing data from the five patients were pooled, and the groups were then compared using unsupervised clustering of TCR gene usage. Repertoire similarity was calculated with the Morisita-Horn index, weighting shared sequences by their contribution to each repertoire. TCRdb reanalyzed the raw reads on its own, using fastp at Q25 for trimming and MiXCR for clone calling, and kept in-frame beta chains. A single entry per CDR3 protein holds the most common genes and DNA from its merged rows. The V and J calls and clone size are TCRdb's, not the authors'. The sample includes about 57,000 distinct CDR3 sequences, with around 28% observed a single time. The ten biggest clones cover under 3.5% of the sample.

The source is a female donor with breast cancer. The sequenced sample consisted of tumor-infiltrating memory CD4+ T cells sorted from the breast tumor. The cell subset or site tag for this specimen amounts to: memory CD4+ T cells, CD4+CD45RO+CD25-. Recombination connected TRBV9 to TRBJ2-3; TRBD1 could be the D gene, as 6 bases match. The DNA reads as follows: TGTGCCAGCAGCCCCATCGGGACACTGGGAAGAGATACGCAGTATTTT. Translated, it gives CASSPIGTLGRDTQYF.